What follows is one TCR beta chain and its context. Its antigen is unidentified. This specimen belongs to a study of CD8+ T cells in alopecia areata. Regarding treatment: oral pan-JAK inhibitor, 5-10 mg twice daily. Punch biopsies of lesional scalp, plus peripheral blood, were taken from alopecia areata patients. The study, taken as a whole, reports: Scalp samples also yield sequences of resident alphabeta T cells from normal skin.

Investigators isolated RNA and reverse transcribed it into cDNA to act as the sequencing template. Libraries were prepared by immunoSEQ multiplex PCR; TCRdb keeps only in-frame clonotypes and omits some of them. The sample shows about 190,000 clones, under 80% of them seen only once. Source: CD4+ T cells sorted from blood, taken around week 50, from a patient treated with tofacitinib. This clonotype was obtained from a human donor with alopecia areata.

The CDR3 reads CSVGEEKLFF. DNA of the CDR3: TGCAGCGTTGGTGAAGAAAAACTGTTTTTT. The V and J genes are TRBV29-1 and TRBJ1-4, with no clear D. Between the trimmed V and J ends, which lost 4 bases and 8 bases, there was a span of 5 bases. The V gene's germline CDR1 is SQVTM and CDR2 ANQGSEA. The CDR3 contains 10 residues.